The 8 T cell receptor delta chains below come from one sample, sequenced in a study of gamma-delta chains in newborns, infants, children (dated by TCRdb to about 2019). Sequencing instrument: Illumina MiSeq. For TCRdb, the public reads were processed anew by CATT, and duplicate DNA sequences were folded into one row. The sample table records around 1,500 delta-chain clones; 6.5% to 8.5% of these occur just once. The ten top clones hold 15% of the sample. Specimen: blood. The receptors were sampled from a child who was a newborn, infant or young child, either healthy, febrile or measles-vaccinated (not recorded which).

To note about this clone: With a far larger clone one base away, a read error is the likely cause. Other DNA sequences in the sample encode the same CDR3. The chain couples TRDV2 to TRDJ3; 9 nucleotides agree with TRDD3. Germline CDR1 GEAIGNYY, CDR2 EKD. There are 18 residues in the CDR3. DNA for the CDR3: TGTGCCTGTGACACCGTACTGGGGGACGCCTGGGACACCCGGCAGATGTTTTTC. Its translation is CACDTVLGDAWDTRQMFF.

This clone was seen a few times. Just one base apart from a much larger clone, this may be a read error. The chain couples TRDV2 to TRDJ3; 13 nucleotides align to TRDD3. The germline V gene encodes CDR1 GEAIGNYY and CDR2 EKD. The CDR3 runs to 19 residues. With V trimmed by 2 bases and J by 2 bases, 5 bases remained unmatched. CDR3 loop: CACDKYWGIRPWDTRQMFF. The CDR3 bases are TGTGCCTGTGACAAGTACTGGGGGATACGCCCCTGGGACACCCGACAGATGTTTTTC.

Note on this clone: A read error likely explains this, since a far larger clone differs by one base. Other DNA sequences in this specimen translate into the identical CDR3. The CDR3 DNA reads TGTGCCTGTGACTCCGGGGATACGTATACCGCCTGGGACACCCGACAGATGTTCTTC. Protein product: CACDSGDTYTAWDTRQMFF. V is TRDV2 and J is TRDJ3; the match to TRDD3 covers 9 bases. This CDR3 has 19 amino acids. Germline CDR1 GEAIGNYY, CDR2 EKD.

Worth noting for this clone: A far larger clone is one nucleotide away, so this likely arose from a read error. This CDR3 reads CACDTLSAGEYFGTWDTRQMFF. The DNA of the CDR3 is TGTGCCTGTGACACGTTATCTGCTGGGGAATACTTCGGAACCTGGGACACCCGACAGATGTTTTTC. The chain uses TRDV2 and TRDJ3; D perhaps matches TRDD3 (6 bases). V lost 1 base and J lost 2, with 26 bases in between. From germline, CDR1 is GEAIGNYY and CDR2 EKD. The CDR3 has 22 amino acids.

This clone was seen more than once but under ten times. This may stem from a read error, because a much larger clone lies one nucleotide away. V gene TRDV1 combines with J gene TRDJ1; 11 bases agree with TRDD3. The CDR3 consists of 24 residues. The germline CDR1 and CDR2 sequences are TSWWSYY and QGS. As DNA, the CDR3 is TGTGCTCTTGGGGATCTCGGGGGGCCCTACTCTAGTTGGGGGATACGTACGTACACCGATAAACCCATCTTT. Translating gives CALGDLGGPYSSWGIRTYTDKPIF.

In its sample, this clone was seen a few times. A read error likely explains this, since a far larger clone differs by one base. The rearrangement uses TRDV2 and TRDJ2; 8 nucleotides agree with TRDD3. Germline V lookup: CDR1 GEAIGNYY, CDR2 EKD. The CDR3 runs 14 residues. CDR3 in DNA: TGTGCCTGTGGCACCTGGGGGATGACAGCACAACTCTTCTTT. This encodes CACGTWGMTAQLFF.

Concerning this clone itself: A much larger clone lies a single base off, so this may be a read error. The chain links TRDV3 to TRDJ2; 7 nucleotides agree with TRDD3. Looked up from germline, CDR1 is TVYSNPD and CDR2 is GDNSRS (reference sequence). Germline trimming cut 0 bases from V and 0 bases from J; bases unmatched to any gene: 22. This CDR3 comprises 21 residues. DNA for the CDR3: TGTGCCTTTAGATACCCATGCTGGGGGGAGGATCCCGGGACTTTGACAGCACAACTCTTCTTT. Protein: CAFRYPCWGEDPGTLTAQLFF.

This clone was picked up a small number of times. The TCRdb record carries a much larger clone's protein, which differs from this DNA's translation at residue 15; a read error is the likely cause, and the protein listed here is the DNA translation. The J gene is TRDJ1, the V gene TRDV2; TRDD3 agrees at 9 bases. Germline V lookup: CDR1 GEAIGNYY, CDR2 EKD. This CDR3 comprises 17 residues. The DNA of the CDR3 is TGTGCCTGTGACACGGGGATACGCGGGGGAGTCACCGATAAATTCATCTTT. Its translation is CACDTGIRGGVTDKFIF.